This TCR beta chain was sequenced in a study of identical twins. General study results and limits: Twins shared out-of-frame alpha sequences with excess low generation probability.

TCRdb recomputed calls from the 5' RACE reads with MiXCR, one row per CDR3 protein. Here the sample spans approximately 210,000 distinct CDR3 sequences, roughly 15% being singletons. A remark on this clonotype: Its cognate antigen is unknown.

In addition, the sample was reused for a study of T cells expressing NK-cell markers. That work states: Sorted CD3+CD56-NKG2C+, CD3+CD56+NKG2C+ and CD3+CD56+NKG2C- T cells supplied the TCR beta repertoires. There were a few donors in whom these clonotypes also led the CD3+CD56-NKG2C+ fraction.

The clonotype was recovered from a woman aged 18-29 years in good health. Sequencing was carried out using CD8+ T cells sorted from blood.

CDR3 protein: CASSEFGLADNEQFF. The DNA for the CDR3 is TGTGCCAGCAGTGAATTTGGACTAGCGGACAATGAGCAGTTCTTC. The chain uses TRBV6-1 and TRBJ2-1, with 10 positions matching TRBD2. The germline V gene has CDR1 MNHNS and CDR2 SASEGT. This CDR3 region has 15 residues. With 2 bases clipped from V and 5 bases from J, the junction kept 3 bases outside the gene matches.